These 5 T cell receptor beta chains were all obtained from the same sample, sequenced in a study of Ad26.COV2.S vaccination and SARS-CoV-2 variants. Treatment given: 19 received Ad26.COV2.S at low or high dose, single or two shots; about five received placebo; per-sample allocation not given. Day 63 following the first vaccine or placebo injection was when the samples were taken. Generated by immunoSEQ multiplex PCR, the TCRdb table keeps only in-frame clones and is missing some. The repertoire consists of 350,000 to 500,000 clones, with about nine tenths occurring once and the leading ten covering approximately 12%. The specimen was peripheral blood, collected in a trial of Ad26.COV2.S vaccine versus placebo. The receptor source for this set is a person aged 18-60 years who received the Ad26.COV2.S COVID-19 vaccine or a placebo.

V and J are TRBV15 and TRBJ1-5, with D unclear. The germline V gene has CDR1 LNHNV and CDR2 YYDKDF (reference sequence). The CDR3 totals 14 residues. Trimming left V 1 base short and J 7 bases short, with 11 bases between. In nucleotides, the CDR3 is TGTGCCACCAGCAGAGTAGGGATAAACCAGCCCCAGCATTTT. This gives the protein CATSRVGINQPQHF.

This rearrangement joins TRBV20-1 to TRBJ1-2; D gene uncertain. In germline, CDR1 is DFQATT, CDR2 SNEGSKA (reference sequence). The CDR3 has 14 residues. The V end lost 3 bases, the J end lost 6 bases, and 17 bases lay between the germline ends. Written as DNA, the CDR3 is TGCAGTGCTAGTAGGAGTTGGGGTGGGCATGGCTACACCTTC. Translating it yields CSASRSWGGHGYTF.

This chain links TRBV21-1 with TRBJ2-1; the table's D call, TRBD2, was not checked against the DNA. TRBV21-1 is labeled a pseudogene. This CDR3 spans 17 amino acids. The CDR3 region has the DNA TGTGCCAGCAGCCTAGAAAGCGGGAGAGGAACCTACAATGAGCAGTTCTTC. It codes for CASSLESGRGTYNEQFF.

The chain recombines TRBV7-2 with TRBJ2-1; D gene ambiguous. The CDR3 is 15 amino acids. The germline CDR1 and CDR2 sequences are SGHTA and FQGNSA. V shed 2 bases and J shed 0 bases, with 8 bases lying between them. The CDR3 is CASSLNGLSYNEQFF. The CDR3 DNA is TGTGCCAGCAGCTTAAATGGGCTCTCCTACAATGAGCAGTTCTTC. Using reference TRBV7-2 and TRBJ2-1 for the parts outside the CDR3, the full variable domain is GAGVSQSPSNKVTEKGKDVELRCDPISGHTALYWYRQSLGQGLEFLIYFQGNSAPDKSGLPSDRFSAERTGGSVSTLTIQRTQQEDSAVYLCASSLNGLSYNEQFFGPGTRLTVL.

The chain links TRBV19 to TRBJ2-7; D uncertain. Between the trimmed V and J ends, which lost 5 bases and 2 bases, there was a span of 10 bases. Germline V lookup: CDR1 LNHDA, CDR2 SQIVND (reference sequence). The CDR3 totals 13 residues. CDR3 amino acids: CASSFGRTYEQYF. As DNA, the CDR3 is TGTGCCAGTAGTTTTGGCCGGACCTACGAGCAGTACTTC.